The 10 T cell receptor beta chains below come from one sample, sequenced in a study of Graves' ophthalmopathy and Graves' hyperthyroidism. TCR beta CDR3 regions were amplified from RNA transcripts. HTBI primers served in a first-round RT-PCR, which a second-round multiplex PCR followed. Using its own MiXCR run on the multiplex PCR reads, TCRdb lists one record per CDR3 protein. The table includes about 340,000 distinct CDR3 sequences, under 20% detected once. Sequencing used peripheral blood. The receptor set was obtained from an adult man with Graves' ophthalmopathy.

This clonotype was seen many times. The chain joins TRBV7-2 to TRBJ1-1; D gene ambiguous. Germline values: CDR1 SGHTA, CDR2 FQGNSA. The V end was cut by 4 bases, the J end by 4 bases, with 13 bases between. The CDR3 length is 14 residues. The CDR3 region has the DNA TGTGCCAGCAGCTCATTAGAGGCTGGCACTGAAGCTTTCTTT. Residues: CASSSLEAGTEAFF.

This clonotype was recorded at least ten times. This chain joins TRBV6-1 and TRBJ1-2, with D perhaps matching TRBD1 (5 bases). CDR3 length: 14 amino acids. Germline CDR1 is MNHNS and CDR2 is SASEGT. The V and J ends lost 4 bases and 3 bases respectively, with 12 bases between them. The chain's CDR3 is CASSVPDTHYGYTF. The CDR3 DNA is TGTGCCAGCAGTGTGCCGGACACCCACTATGGCTACACCTTC.

This clonotype has at least ten counts. The V and J genes are TRBV6-5 and TRBJ2-5; 10 bases map to TRBD2. Trimming cost V 4 bases and J 4 bases; bases outside gene matches: 9. The CDR3 consists of 16 residues. Per the germline V gene, CDR1 is MNHEY and CDR2 is SVGAGI. CDR3 coding DNA: TGTGCCAGCAGTTTAAGCGGGAGGGGTCAAGGAGAGACCCAGTACTTC. It yields the protein CASSLSGRGQGETQYF.

The gene calls are TRBV12-3 or TRBV12-4 and TRBJ2-5, with TRBD2 identical over 8 bases. The CDR3 runs to 16 residues. V trimming: 5 bases; J trimming: 2 bases; junction bases outside the gene matches: 10. The CDR3 region is CASSPPGGYRQETQYF. Here the CDR3 DNA reads TGTGCCAGCAGTCCTCCGGGGGGGTACCGTCAAGAGACCCAGTACTTC.

This clonotype was recorded at least ten times. J is TRBJ1-5 and V is TRBV6-5, with a weak D call TRBD1 (5 bases). With 5 bases removed from V and 1 base from J, the gap between germline ends came to 15 bases. This CDR3 region has 16 residues. The germline gives CDR1 MNHEY, CDR2 SVGAGI. In DNA, the CDR3 is TGTGCCAGCAGTCCATGGGGGGACGGGAGCAATCAGCCCCAGCATTTT. Its translation: CASSPWGDGSNQPQHF.

The chain recombines TRBV12-3 or TRBV12-4 with TRBJ2-5; 12 bases are a match to TRBD1. Trimming cost V 5 bases and J 7 bases; bases outside gene matches: 5. The CDR3 covers 14 residues. CDR3 loop: CASSVPGQGATQYF. CDR3 sequence (DNA): TGTGCCAGCAGTGTTCCGGGACAGGGGGCGACCCAGTACTTC.

V and J are TRBV6-1 and TRBJ2-7; 8 nucleotides align to TRBD1. The germline gives CDR1 MNHNS, CDR2 SASEGT. V lost 4 bases, J lost 2 bases, and 7 bases stayed unmatched. This CDR3 is built from 15 residues. CDR3 nucleotides: TGTGCCAGCAGTGTCGGGACAGGCCGTGCCTACGAGCAGTACTTC. Translation gives CASSVGTGRAYEQYF.

This clonotype was observed at least ten times. The rearrangement joins TRBV6-1 to TRBJ2-2; D not resolved. Germline loops: CDR1 MNHNS, CDR2 SASEGT. V lost 6 bases to trimming and J lost 0 bases, with 8 bases between them. The CDR3 is made up of 14 amino acids. The CDR3 region has the DNA TGTGCCAGCAGACCGCAGGCGAACACCGGGGAGCTGTTTTTT. As protein: CASRPQANTGELFF.

This clonotype was seen ten or more times. The chain is built from TRBV10-3 and TRBJ2-5; TRBD2 might be the D (6 bases). V lost 3 bases and J 4 bases, leaving 12 bases between the germline ends. Germline CDR1 and CDR2: ENHRY and SYGVKD. This CDR3 contains 14 residues. The CDR3 loop is CAISEHPAGETQYF. In DNA form, the CDR3 reads TGTGCCATCAGTGAACACCCAGCGGGAGAGACCCAGTACTTC.

In its sample, this clonotype was seen many times. The chain combines TRBV18 with TRBJ1-1; TRBD1 agrees at 7 bases. Trimming removed 3 bases from V and 7 bases from J; junction bases left unmatched: 11. The CDR3 runs to 15 residues. CDR1 KGHSH and CDR2 LQKENI come from the germline V gene. The CDR3 bases are TGTGCCAGCTCACCCGTCCCGGGACAGAAAATTGAAGCTTTCTTT. Its protein is CASSPVPGQKIEAFF.